This entry lists 17 T cell receptor beta chains sequenced from one sample in a study of naive and memory T cell subsets. Points from the study as a whole: Possibly reflecting memory cells re-expressing CD45RA, a few larger clonotypes occurred in naive repertoires, especially CD8.

These receptors have no known antigen. Both TRBC1 and TRBC2 were covered by a beta constant-region primer of two equimolar oligonucleotides. Four rounds of PCR amplified the ligated cDNA using nested alpha and beta constant-region primers plus SP2. From the UMI-ligation and nested PCR reads, TCRdb called clonotypes with MiXCR, one entry per CDR3 protein. This sample carries under 150,000 distinct CDR3 sequences, roughly a fifth of them seen once, and the ten largest clones take about 0.6%. Sequences were obtained from naive CD8+ T cells from blood. These receptors originate from a human donor in good health.

The chain recombines TRBV6-6 with TRBJ2-7; no reliable D call. V lost 2 bases and J lost 0, with 14 bases in between. Germline loops: CDR1 MNHNY, CDR2 SVGAGI (reference sequence). This CDR3 is 16 amino acids long. CDR3 loop: CASSYNPSSSSYEQYF. CDR3 coding DNA: TGTGCCAGCAGTTACAACCCTAGTAGCAGCTCCTACGAGCAGTACTTC.

This clonotype occurred many times. The chain links TRBV5-4 to TRBJ2-7; 7 bases line up with TRBD2. From germline, CDR1 is SGHNT and CDR2 YYREEE (reference sequence). Germline trimming cut 0 bases from V and 4 bases from J; bases unmatched to any gene: 7. The CDR3 sequence is 15 residues long. Written as DNA, the CDR3 is TGTGCCAGCAGCTTGGGATCGGGAGGTCCGTACGAGCAGTACTTC. Protein product: CASSLGSGGPYEQYF.

The chain joins TRBV28 to TRBJ2-1, with 9 bases matching TRBD1. This CDR3 is 15 amino acids long. CDR1 is MDHEN and CDR2 is SYDVKM in the germline V gene. The trim removed 7 bases at V and 3 bases at J, leaving 7 bases unmatched. In nucleotides, the CDR3 is TGTGCCAGCACCCTAGAGGGACAGGGCTACAATGAGCAGTTCTTC. Its translation: CASTLEGQGYNEQFF.

In this sample, this clonotype turned up a few times. DNA of the CDR3: TGCAGTGCTAGAGATCTCGTGGGTACAGGGTCGGGGGATTGGAACATTCAGTACTTC. Protein sequence: CSARDLVGTGSGDWNIQYF. V gene TRBV20-1 combines with J gene TRBJ2-4; D may be TRBD1 or TRBD2 (6 bases each). Germline V gives CDR1 DFQATT, CDR2 SNEGSKA (reference sequence). The CDR3 has 19 residues. V was pared by 0 bases and J by 7 bases, with 28 bases between.

The J gene is TRBJ2-1, the V gene TRBV24-1; 7 bases match TRBD1. CDR1 is KGHDR and CDR2 is SFDVKD in the germline V gene. With 3 bases clipped from V and 9 bases from J, the junction kept 7 bases outside the gene matches. This CDR3 contains 14 residues. The CDR3 sequence is CATSDPEQGIEQFF. The DNA of the CDR3 is TGTGCCACCAGTGATCCGGAACAGGGGATTGAGCAGTTCTTC.

The chain couples TRBV28 to TRBJ2-1; no definite D call. V lost 3 bases, J lost 9 bases, and 15 bases lay in between. CDR1 and CDR2 from the germline V gene are MDHEN and SYDVKM. The CDR3 sequence is 14 residues long. CDR3 residues: CASSFPAAKGEQFF. In nucleotides, the CDR3 is TGTGCCAGCAGTTTCCCTGCGGCCAAGGGTGAGCAGTTCTTC.

Points on this clonotype: At one end the junction does not follow the germline gene, possibly because of a read error. The J gene is TRBJ2-3, the V gene TRBV6-1; TRBD1 aligns across 9 bases. CDR1 and CDR2 from the germline V gene are MNHNS and SASEGT. The CDR3 runs to 17 residues. This CDR3 reads CVSSEAWDRVNTDTQYF. The CDR3, as DNA: TGTGTCAGCAGTGAAGCGTGGGACAGGGTTAATACAGATACGCAGTATTTT.

V and J are TRBV20-1 and TRBJ2-4; D may be TRBD1 (6 bases). The ends were cut back, 3 bases at V and 8 bases at J, with 11 bases in the middle. Germline V gene data show CDR1 as DFQATT and CDR2 as SNEGSKA (reference sequence). The CDR3 consists of 12 residues. CDR3 nucleotides: TGCAGTGCTAGCGACAGGTGGGACATTCAGTACTTC. This translates into CSASDRWDIQYF.

This clonotype showed up many times. The CDR3 spells CSVETGSSYEQYF. The CDR3, as DNA: TGCAGCGTTGAAACAGGGAGCTCCTACGAGCAGTACTTC. The chain carries TRBV29-1 and TRBJ2-7; maybe TRBD1 (6 bases). Germline values: CDR1 SQVTM, CDR2 ANQGSEA. V was pared by 2 bases and J by 0 bases, with 8 bases between. The CDR3 loop spans 13 amino acids.

This clonotype occurred many times. The chain recombines TRBV4-1 with TRBJ2-7; no clear D gene. The CDR3 spans 15 residues. The V and J ends lost 2 bases and 7 bases respectively, with 18 bases between them. Germline V CDR1 and CDR2: MGHRA, YSYEKL. This CDR3 reads CASSQKMADFGEQYF. The CDR3 DNA reads TGCGCCAGCAGCCAAAAAATGGCTGACTTCGGGGAGCAGTACTTC.

V and J are TRBV7-3 and TRBJ2-1, with D perhaps matching TRBD2 (6 bases). The germline V gene has CDR1 SGHTA and CDR2 FQGTGA. This CDR3 region has 18 residues. The V and J ends lost 5 bases and 0 bases respectively, with 20 bases between them. CDR3 bases: TGTGCCAGCAGCCAGAGCCCCGGGGACTTCCTCTCCTACAATGAGCAGTTCTTC. This translates into CASSQSPGDFLSYNEQFF.

V usage is TRBV20-1 and J usage is TRBJ2-1, with TRBD2 matching 9 bases. The CDR3 extends over 14 amino acids. Germline V gene data show CDR1 as DFQATT and CDR2 as SNEGSKA (reference sequence). The trim removed 4 bases at V and 2 bases at J, leaving 3 bases unmatched. The CDR3 protein is CSAKLAGPYNEQFF. The DNA of the CDR3 is TGCAGTGCTAAACTAGCGGGTCCCTACAATGAGCAGTTCTTC.

J is TRBJ2-4 and V is TRBV28, with 10 bases aligning to TRBD2. Germline V gene sequence: CDR1 MDHEN, CDR2 SYDVKM. Unmatched junction bases numbered 17, after V lost 3 bases and J lost 6 bases. There are 19 residues in the CDR3. The chain's CDR3 is CASSFGVGLAGVSGNIQYF. The CDR3 nucleotides are TGTGCCAGCAGTTTTGGCGTTGGGCTAGCGGGAGTCTCGGGAAACATTCAGTACTTC.

The rearrangement uses TRBV28 and TRBJ1-1, with 7 positions matching TRBD1. CDR3 size: 14 residues. Unmatched junction bases numbered 8, after V lost 2 bases and J lost 8 bases. Germline CDR1 reads MDHEN; CDR2 reads SYDVKM. CDR3 protein: CASSLGQGGVEAFF. The CDR3 DNA sequence: TGTGCCAGCAGTTTAGGCCAGGGGGGGGTGGAAGCTTTCTTT.

CDR3 protein: CASSLAFSMDETQYF. The CDR3 coding sequence is TGTGCCAGCAGCTTAGCGTTTTCGATGGATGAGACCCAGTACTTC. The genes are TRBV7-2 and TRBJ2-5; D gene unclear. Trimming removed 0 bases at V and 5 bases at J, with 13 bases between. Looked up from germline, CDR1 is SGHTA and CDR2 is FQGNSA. The length of the CDR3 is 15 residues.

The V gene is TRBV7-2, the J gene TRBJ2-7, with a possible D match to TRBD2 (5 bases). CDR3 length: 16 residues. V was clipped by 5 bases and J by 7 bases, with 24 bases between them. Per germline, CDR1 SGHTA and CDR2 FQGNSA. CDR3 DNA: TGTGCCAGCAGCCAAGACCTAGCCCGGGGAGCGTGGGAGCAGTACTTC. The encoded protein is CASSQDLARGAWEQYF.

This clonotype was counted only a few times. V is TRBV7-9 and J is TRBJ2-7, with D possibly being TRBD1 (5 bases). In germline, CDR1 is SEHNR, CDR2 FQNEAQ (reference sequence). This CDR3 spans 16 amino acids. The ends were cut back, 5 bases at V and 0 bases at J, with 17 bases in the middle. The CDR3 loop reads CASSSHRIESSYEQYF. CDR3 nucleotides: TGTGCCAGCAGCAGCCACAGGATTGAAAGCTCCTACGAGCAGTACTTC.